This T cell receptor beta chain emerged from a study of blood T cell repertoires in COVID-19. Background on the study: COVID-19 samples, acute and convalescent, were from the United States, Italy and Spain.

The CDR3 totals 13 residues. Trimming left V 4 bases short and J 8 bases short, with 13 bases between. Germline loops: CDR1 KGHDR, CDR2 SFDVKD. Measured with immunoSEQ multiplex PCR; TCRdb has only the in-frame clones, and not every one. The sample consists of about 100,000 clones, about 85% of them appearing once. The origin of this receptor is a human donor in a cohort sampled during active COVID-19. V is TRBV24-1 and J is TRBJ1-2; D is ambiguous. The material sequenced was peripheral blood. The CDR3, as DNA: TGTGCCACCAGTGACGCTCGGGGATGGGGCTACACCTTC. It specifies CATSDARGWGYTF.